The entry that follows covers one T cell receptor beta chain sequence. Its antigen is undetermined. Germline V gene data show CDR1 as SGHAT and CDR2 as FQNNGV. This CDR3 is built from 16 residues. The junction had 8 bases not matched to a gene; V was cut back by 1 base and J by 4 bases. Assay: immunoSEQ multiplex PCR; the TCRdb copy retains only in-frame clones and omits some. Altogether tens of thousands of clones are present, roughly 85% being singletons, with the ten largest covering approximately 15%. The sample comes from a study of Ad26.COV2.S vaccination and SARS-CoV-2 variants. General study results and limits: The TCR breadth and depth analyses may have understated or missed part of the total T cell responses.

V is TRBV11-2 and J is TRBJ2-5; TRBD1 aligns across 8 bases. Sample: peripheral blood, taken after recovery from COVID-19. The sequence was collected from a human donor who had recovered from COVID-19. The CDR3 here is CASSLGQGARGETQYF. The CDR3, as DNA: TGTGCCAGCAGCTTAGGGCAGGGGGCGAGAGGAGAGACCCAGTACTTC.